These 25 T cell receptor beta chains originate from one sample sequenced in a study of blood T cell repertoires in COVID-19. The protocol was immunoSEQ multiplex PCR, while the TCRdb copy is restricted to in-frame clones and leaves out a portion. The sample has more than 95,000 clones, 75% to 85% seen once. The specimen was peripheral blood. The receptor source for this set is a man between 60 and 70 years old with acute or convalescent COVID-19.

This clone appeared a few times. V gene TRBV3-1 (or the pseudogene TRBV3-2) combines with J gene TRBJ1-1; TRBD1 might be the D (6 bases). This CDR3 spans 13 amino acids. Trimming shortened V by 8 bases and J by 4 bases, and 14 bases separated the two germline ends. Germline V lookup: CDR1 LGHDT, CDR2 YNNKEL (reference sequence). CDR3 sequence (DNA): TGTGCCAGCTCCAGGGGTATGGGCACTGAAGCTTTCTTT. It codes for CASSRGMGTEAFF.

This chain links TRBV19 with TRBJ1-1, with TRBD1 matching over 7 bases. The CDR3 covers 16 residues. V dropped 0 bases and J dropped 4; count of bases not matched to a gene: 8. Germline V gene lookup returns CDR1 LNHDA and CDR2 SQIVND (reference sequence). CDR3 protein: CASSIEQGKSSTEAFF. CDR3 nucleotides: TGTGCCAGTAGTATAGAACAGGGGAAGAGTAGCACTGAAGCTTTCTTT.

V is TRBV7-2 and J is TRBJ2-7; 8 bases match TRBD2. The germline V gene has CDR1 SGHTA and CDR2 FQGNSA. The CDR3 covers 14 residues. The V segment lost 3 bases and the J segment 0 bases; nucleotides outside the gene matches: 1. DNA of the CDR3: TGTGCCAGCAGCTTCGGGACTAGCTCCTACGAGCAGTACTTC. Translation: CASSFGTSSYEQYF.

The V and J genes are TRBV30 and TRBJ1-3; D possibly corresponds to TRBD1 (5 bases). CDR1 is GTSNPN, CDR2 SVGIG, per germline (reference sequence). This CDR3 contains 14 residues. Trimming cost V 4 bases and J 0 bases, with 10 bases left between them. CDR3 DNA: TGTGCCTGGAATAACGGGGGCTCTGGAAACACCATATATTTT. Protein sequence: CAWNNGGSGNTIYF.

The chain uses TRBV29-1 and TRBJ2-3; possibly TRBD2 for D (6 bases). Germline V gene sequence: CDR1 SQVTM, CDR2 ANQGSEA. The germline V and J ends were trimmed by 7 bases and 4 bases, with 21 bases remaining between them. This CDR3 has 15 amino acids. The CDR3 protein is CSAVTLAQAPDTQYF. CDR3 sequence (DNA): TGCAGCGCCGTAACACTAGCCCAGGCCCCAGATACGCAGTATTTT.

The chain employs TRBV11-2 and TRBJ2-5; D gene ambiguous. CDR1 and CDR2 (germline): SGHAT, FQNNGV. The CDR3 contains 11 residues. The V end was cut by 2 bases, the J end by 5 bases, with 3 bases between. CDR3 amino acids: CASSLLETQYF. In DNA, the CDR3 is TGTGCCAGCAGCTTACTGGAGACCCAGTACTTC. The entire variable domain, with the rest obtained from reference TRBV11-2 and TRBJ2-5, is as follows: EAGVAQSPRYKIIEKRQSVAFWCNPISGHATLYWYQQILGQGPKLLIQFQNNGVVDDSQLPKDRFSAERLKGVDSTLKIQPAKLEDSAVYLCASSLLETQYFGPGTRLLVL.

V and J are TRBV3-1 (or the pseudogene TRBV3-2) and TRBJ2-6; perhaps TRBD1 as D (6 bases). Germline loops: CDR1 LGHDT, CDR2 YNNKEL (reference sequence). The CDR3 spans 12 residues. Trimming took off 4 bases at V and 17 bases at J, with 15 bases between the two ends. The chain's CDR3 is CASSLSTGFLTF. CDR3 DNA: TGTGCCAGCAGCCTTTCGACAGGTTTCTTGACTTTC.

This chain joins TRBV5-3 and TRBJ1-3, with 9 bases aligning to TRBD1. TRBV5-3 qualifies as an ORF whose function is uncertain. This CDR3 comprises 18 residues. V lost 4 bases to trimming and J lost 0 bases; unmatched junction nucleotides: 11. The CDR3 region has the DNA TGTGCCAGAAGCCGGGACAGGGAGACCCAAACCTCTGGAAACACCATATATTTT. Its translation is CARSRDRETQTSGNTIYF.

The V and J genes are TRBV5-1 and TRBJ1-1; possible D gene TRBD1, 5 bases. Trimming stripped 7 bases from V and 6 bases from J, with 19 bases between. The CDR3 totals 14 residues. CDR1 and CDR2 from the germline V gene are SGHRS and YFSETQ. The CDR3 is CASRVGEGKAEAFF. The CDR3 coding sequence is TGCGCCAGCCGCGTAGGGGAGGGAAAGGCTGAAGCTTTCTTT.

The chain has TRBV30 and TRBJ1-6; possibly TRBD1 for D (6 bases). This CDR3 comprises 14 residues. The V end was cut by 3 bases, the J end by 3 bases, with 9 bases between. Germline CDR1 GTSNPN, CDR2 SVGIG (reference sequence). The CDR3 bases are TGTGCCTGGAGACCGGACAGCTATAATTCACCCCTCCACTTT. Its protein is CAWRPDSYNSPLHF.

The rearrangement links TRBV18 to TRBJ1-5; 9 nucleotides align to TRBD1. V lost 1 base to trimming and J lost 7 bases; unmatched junction nucleotides: 8. This CDR3 is built from 16 residues. In germline, CDR1 is KGHSH, CDR2 LQKENI. CDR3 nucleotides: TGTGCCAGCTCACCACAACAGGGGGCTCAAGGGCAGCCCCAGCATTTT. It yields the protein CASSPQQGAQGQPQHF.

This CDR3 reads CASSQDAGQRSYEQYF. The DNA for the CDR3 is TGCGCCAGCAGCCAAGATGCAGGACAGCGCTCCTACGAGCAGTACTTC. V and J are TRBV4-3 and TRBJ2-7; tentative D call: TRBD1 (6 bases). With 0 bases removed from V and 0 bases from J, the gap between germline ends came to 12 bases. Germline lookup yields CDR1 LGHNA and CDR2 YSLEER. The CDR3 extends over 16 amino acids.

The rearrangement links TRBV5-5 to TRBJ2-5, with TRBD2 matching 7 bases. The CDR3 is made up of 13 amino acids. V shed 4 bases and J 3 bases; nucleotides not matched to a gene: 3. Germline assignment: CDR1 SGHKS and CDR2 YYEKEE (reference sequence). The CDR3 loop is CASSRGVEETQYF. CDR3 bases: TGTGCCAGCAGCCGGGGGGTTGAAGAGACCCAGTACTTC.

This chain uses TRBV12-5 with TRBJ1-3; D gene unclear. This CDR3 has 13 residues. CDR1 LGHNT and CDR2 FRNRAP come from the germline V gene. Deletions cut 0 bases from V and 4 bases from J, with 4 bases between. This CDR3 is CASGLVQGNTIYF. Here the CDR3 DNA reads TGTGCTAGTGGTTTGGTACAGGGAAACACCATATATTTT.

This clone was observed a handful of times. The V gene is TRBV19, the J gene TRBJ1-1; 8 bases fit TRBD1. The junction had 13 bases not matched to a gene; V was cut back by 6 bases and J by 7 bases. This CDR3 contains 15 residues. Germline CDR1 is LNHDA and CDR2 is SQIVND (reference sequence). This CDR3 reads CASSYQMTGALEAFF. The CDR3 DNA is TGTGCCAGTAGCTATCAAATGACAGGGGCGCTTGAAGCTTTCTTT.

V is TRBV24-1 and J is TRBJ2-2; weak D call: TRBD1 (5 bases). Per germline, CDR1 KGHDR and CDR2 SFDVKD. There are 17 residues in the CDR3. V was trimmed by 3 bases and J by 5 bases, leaving 18 bases between them. The chain's CDR3 is CATSDPTVAMGTGELFF. The CDR3 DNA reads as TGTGCCACCAGTGATCCGACAGTCGCGATGGGTACCGGGGAGCTGTTTTTT.

V gene TRBV5-4 combines with J gene TRBJ1-1, with D perhaps matching TRBD1 (6 bases). The CDR3 loop spans 14 amino acids. Looked up from germline, CDR1 is SGHNT and CDR2 is YYREEE (reference sequence). Trimming removed 3 bases at V and 4 bases at J, with 13 bases between. In DNA, the CDR3 is TGTGCCAGCAGCTCAGGGGCTCGGGGCACTGAAGCTTTCTTT. It yields the protein CASSSGARGTEAFF. Full variable domain (missing parts from reference TRBV5-4 and TRBJ1-1): ETGVTQSPTHLIKTRGQQVTLRCSSQSGHNTVSWYQQALGQGPQFIFQYYREEENGRGNFPPRFSGLQFPNYSSELNVNALELDDSALYLCASSSGARGTEAFFGQGTRLTVV.

The chain recombines TRBV5-1 with TRBJ2-3; a weak D match, TRBD2 (5 bases). Germline values: CDR1 SGHRS, CDR2 YFSETQ. The ends were cut back, 4 bases at V and 2 bases at J, with 17 bases in the middle. The CDR3 length is 16 residues. The chain's CDR3 is CASSPESGANTDTQYF. The CDR3 nucleotides read TGCGCCAGCAGCCCGGAAAGCGGAGCGAACACAGATACGCAGTATTTT.

The chain carries TRBV5-4 and TRBJ1-1; TRBD1 matches at 7 bases. There are 13 residues in the CDR3. Losses at the gene ends were 0 bases for V and 5 bases for J; bases not matched to a gene: 1. The V gene's germline CDR1 is SGHNT and CDR2 YYREEE (reference sequence). The CDR3 DNA sequence: TGTGCCAGCAGCTTGGACAGGGGTACTGAAGCTTTCTTT. Encoded protein: CASSLDRGTEAFF.

The chain links TRBV11-3 to TRBJ2-7; TRBD2 agrees at 9 bases. CDR3 length: 15 amino acids. Germline V gene data show CDR1 as SGHNT and CDR2 as YENEEA. J lost 6 bases, V lost 2 bases, and 8 bases had no gene match. DNA for the CDR3: TGTGCCAGCAGCTTAATTGGCGGGGGGGCCGCCGAGCAGTACTTC. This codes for CASSLIGGGAAEQYF.

The J gene is TRBJ1-2, the V gene TRBV25-1, with D tentatively TRBD1 (5 bases). From germline, CDR1 is MGHDK and CDR2 SYGVNS. Trimming shortened V by 6 bases and J by 8 bases, and 22 bases separated the two germline ends. The CDR3 contains 15 residues. CDR3 loop: CASSEGGAIVTGYTF. The CDR3 region has the DNA TGTGCCAGCAGCGAGGGAGGGGCCATTGTGACGGGCTACACCTTC.

This clone was counted between two and nine times. The chain uses TRBV5-1 and TRBJ1-3, with D hard to call. The CDR3 length is 14 residues. Trimming pared 4 bases from V and 1 base from J, leaving 9 bases between. Germline CDR1 and CDR2: SGHRS and YFSETQ. CDR3 loop: CASSERVSGNTIYF. Here the CDR3 DNA reads TGCGCCAGCAGCGAACGAGTTTCTGGAAACACCATATATTTT.

The chain carries TRBV30 and TRBJ1-1; 9 nucleotides align to TRBD1. The CDR3 length is 14 residues. The trim removed 5 bases at V and 3 bases at J, leaving 7 bases unmatched. Looked up from germline, CDR1 is GTSNPN and CDR2 is SVGIG (reference sequence). CDR3 DNA: TGTGCCTGGGGAACACAGGGGGCCGACACTGAAGCTTTCTTT. This encodes CAWGTQGADTEAFF.

The chain is built from TRBV19 and TRBJ2-3; TRBD1 might be the D (5 bases). Germline CDR1 reads LNHDA; CDR2 reads SQIVND (reference sequence). Trimming removed 7 bases from V and 6 bases from J, with 20 bases in between. The CDR3 has 15 residues. CDR3 sequence reads: CASKGLGWGMDTQYF. DNA for the CDR3: TGTGCCAGTAAGGGCCTTGGGTGGGGCATGGATACGCAGTATTTT.

This rearrangement joins TRBV5-1 to TRBJ1-2; maybe TRBD1 (6 bases). The germline CDR1 and CDR2 sequences are SGHRS and YFSETQ. The CDR3 covers 13 residues. Between the trimmed V and J ends, which lost 4 bases and 4 bases, there was a span of 11 bases. DNA for the CDR3: TGCGCCAGCAGCCAACAGGGCGCCTATGGCTACACCTTC. This translates into CASSQQGAYGYTF.